This T cell receptor beta chain was profiled in a study of post-analysis software for immune sequencing data. Study-wide results and limits: Normalized Chao1 diversity in multiple sclerosis patients fell significantly below that of controls. When patients were compared with controls, five TRBV segments were more frequent, TRBV5-6, TRBV5-1 and TRBV20-1 among them. Strong co-clustering by F measure linked samples that shared a preparation batch.

This clonotype has a single count. The target antigen is unknown. This CDR3 has 14 amino acids. Trimming took off 4 bases at V and 5 bases at J, with 15 bases between the two ends. Germline lookup yields CDR1 DFQATT and CDR2 SNEGSKA (reference sequence). Unique molecular identifiers had been added to the TCR beta cDNA libraries. TCRdb reprocessed the PCR reads with MiXCR, giving one entry per CDR3 protein. The sample shows 600,000 to 750,000 distinct CDR3 sequences, 55% to 60% of them seen only once. The chain joins TRBV20-1 to TRBJ2-1; no reliable D call. This clonotype was sampled from a girl aged 2-10 years with multiple sclerosis. Sequences were obtained from blood. CDR3 in amino acids: CSAKVPGGDNEQFF. The CDR3 DNA reads TGCAGTGCTAAGGTTCCAGGCGGCGACAATGAGCAGTTCTTC.